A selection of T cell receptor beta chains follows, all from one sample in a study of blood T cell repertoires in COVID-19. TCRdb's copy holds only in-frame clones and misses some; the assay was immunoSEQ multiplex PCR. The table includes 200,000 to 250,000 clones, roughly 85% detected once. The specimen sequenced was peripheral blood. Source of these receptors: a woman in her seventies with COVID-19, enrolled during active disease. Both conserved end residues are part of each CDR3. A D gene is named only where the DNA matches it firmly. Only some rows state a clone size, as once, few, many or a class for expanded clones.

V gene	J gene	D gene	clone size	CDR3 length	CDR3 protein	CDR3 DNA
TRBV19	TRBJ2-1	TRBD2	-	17	CASSILKGLAGHNEQFF	TGTGCCAGTAGTATTCTTAAGGGACTAGCGGGACACAATGAGCAGTTCTTC
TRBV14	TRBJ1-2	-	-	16	CASSPLQGFAAYGYTF	TGTGCCAGCAGCCCTTTACAGGGATTTGCGGCCTATGGCTACACCTTC
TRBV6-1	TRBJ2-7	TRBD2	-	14	CASSDPGGAYEQYF	TGTGCCAGCAGTGACCCCGGGGGGGCCTACGAGCAGTACTTC
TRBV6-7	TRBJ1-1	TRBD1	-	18	CASSHEPKTGEANTEAFF	TGTGCCAGCAGTCACGAACCTAAGACAGGGGAGGCGAACACTGAAGCTTTCTTT
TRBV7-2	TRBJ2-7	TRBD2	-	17	CASSLVILAGRSYEQYF	TGTGCCAGCAGCTTAGTTATCCTAGCGGGACGCTCCTACGAGCAGTACTTC
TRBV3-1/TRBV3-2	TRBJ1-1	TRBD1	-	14	CASSQDWDRGQAFF	TGTGCCAGCAGCCAAGATTGGGACAGGGGCCAAGCTTTCTTT
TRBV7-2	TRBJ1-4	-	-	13	CASSFVTGEKLFF	TGTGCCAGCAGCTTCGTGACAGGTGAAAAACTGTTTTTT
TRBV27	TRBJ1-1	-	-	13	CASSQTENTEAFF	TGTGCCAGCAGCCAGACAGAGAACACTGAAGCTTTCTTT
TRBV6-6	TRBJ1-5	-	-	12	CASSKGDQPQHF	TGTGCCAGCAGCAAGGGGGATCAGCCCCAGCATTTT
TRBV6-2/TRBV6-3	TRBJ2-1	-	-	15	CASSPHHRSYNEQFF	TGTGCCAGCAGTCCACACCACAGATCCTACAATGAGCAGTTCTTC
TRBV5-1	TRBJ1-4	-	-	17	CASSSPGGGRANEKLFF	TGCGCCAGCAGCTCACCTGGAGGAGGCCGAGCGAATGAAAAACTGTTTTTT
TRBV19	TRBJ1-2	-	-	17	CASSRPAAGAVGYGYTF	TGTGCCAGTAGCCGCCCCGCTGCAGGGGCGGTCGGTTATGGCTACACCTTC
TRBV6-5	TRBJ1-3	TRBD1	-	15	CASRGQGVPGNTIYF	TGTGCCAGCAGGGGACAGGGGGTTCCTGGAAACACCATATATTTT
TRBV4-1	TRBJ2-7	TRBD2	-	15	CASRPKLAGTYEQYF	TGCGCCAGCCGGCCTAAGCTAGCGGGTACCTACGAGCAGTACTTC
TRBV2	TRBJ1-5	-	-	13	CASAGPSNQPQHF	TGTGCCAGCGCGGGGCCCAGCAATCAGCCCCAGCATTTT
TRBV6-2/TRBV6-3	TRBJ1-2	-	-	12	CASSTAPWGYTF	TGTGCCAGCAGTACAGCCCCCTGGGGCTACACCTTC
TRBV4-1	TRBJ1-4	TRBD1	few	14	CASSIQGAREKLFF	TGCGCCAGCAGCATACAGGGGGCGCGTGAAAAACTGTTTTTT
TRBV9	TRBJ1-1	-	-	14	CASSTGQQPIEAFF	TGTGCCAGCAGCACAGGACAGCAACCTATTGAAGCTTTCTTT
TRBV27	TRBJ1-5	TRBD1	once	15	CASSIRDRADQPQHF	TGTGCCAGCAGTATCCGGGACAGGGCTGATCAGCCCCAGCATTTT
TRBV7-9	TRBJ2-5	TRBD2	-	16	CASSGRTSGGAETQYF	TGTGCCAGCAGCGGTCGGACTAGCGGGGGGGCTGAGACCCAGTACTTC
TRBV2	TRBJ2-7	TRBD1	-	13	CASGADRAHEQYF	TGTGCCAGCGGCGCGGACAGGGCCCACGAGCAGTACTTC
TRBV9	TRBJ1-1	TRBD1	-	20	CASSPFIGGTGGPGNTEAFF	TGTGCCAGCAGCCCCTTCATCGGGGGGACAGGGGGTCCTGGGAACACTGAAGCTTTCTTT
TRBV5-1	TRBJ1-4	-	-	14	CASSLGQANEKLFF	TGCGCCAGCAGCTTGGGGCAGGCTAATGAAAAACTGTTTTTT
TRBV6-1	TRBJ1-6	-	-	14	CASSESSYNSPLHF	TGTGCCAGCAGTGAGAGCTCCTATAATTCACCCCTCCACTTT
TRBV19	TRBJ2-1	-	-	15	CASREDAEGPNEQFF	TGTGCCAGTAGAGAGGACGCGGAGGGGCCCAATGAGCAGTTCTTC
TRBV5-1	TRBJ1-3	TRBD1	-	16	CASSPSGQVSGNTIYF	TGCGCCAGCAGCCCGTCGGGACAGGTCTCTGGAAACACCATATATTTT
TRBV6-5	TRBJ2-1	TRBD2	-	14	CASSMGLAGVGQFF	TGTGCCAGCAGTATGGGACTAGCGGGAGTTGGGCAGTTCTTC
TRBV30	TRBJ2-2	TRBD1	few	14	CAWYRDSNTGELFF	TGTGCCTGGTACCGGGACAGCAACACCGGGGAGCTGTTTTTT
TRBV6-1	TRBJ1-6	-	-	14	CASSERGGNSPLHF	TGTGCCAGCAGTGAGCGGGGTGGTAATTCACCCCTCCACTTT
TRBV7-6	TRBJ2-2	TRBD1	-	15	CASSKLGQLTGELFF	TGTGCCAGCAGCAAGCTGGGACAGTTGACCGGGGAGCTGTTTTTT
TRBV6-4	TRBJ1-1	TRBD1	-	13	CASSAGGPTEAFF	TGTGCCAGCAGCGCAGGGGGCCCCACTGAAGCTTTCTTT
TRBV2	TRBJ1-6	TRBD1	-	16	CARSGQGALGNSPLHF	TGTGCCAGATCGGGACAGGGGGCGCTGGGAAATTCACCCCTCCACTTT
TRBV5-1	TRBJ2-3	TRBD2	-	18	CASSFPPTSGTSTDTQYF	TGCGCCAGCAGCTTCCCCCCTACTAGCGGGACTAGCACAGATACGCAGTATTTT
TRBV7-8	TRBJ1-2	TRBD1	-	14	CASSVGQGVVGYTF	TGTGCCAGCAGCGTAGGACAGGGGGTAGTTGGCTACACCTTC
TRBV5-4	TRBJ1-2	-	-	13	CASSLIQAHGYTF	TGTGCCAGCAGCTTGATACAGGCCCATGGCTACACCTTC
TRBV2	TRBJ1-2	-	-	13	CATRGGYREGYTF	TGTGCCACCCGGGGGGGATACAGGGAGGGCTACACCTTC
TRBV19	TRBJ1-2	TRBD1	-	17	CASSYIGDRGPDYGYTF	TGTGCCAGTAGTTACATTGGGGACAGGGGGCCCGACTATGGCTACACCTTC
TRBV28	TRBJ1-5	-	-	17	CASRVSTGTYSNQPQHF	TGTGCCAGCAGGGTTTCGACAGGAACCTATAGCAATCAGCCCCAGCATTTT
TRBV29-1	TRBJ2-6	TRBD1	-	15	CSAWTGSSGANVLTF	TGCAGCGCTTGGACAGGAAGCTCTGGGGCCAACGTCCTGACTTTC
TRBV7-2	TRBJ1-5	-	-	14	CASSLGRLAQPQHF	TGTGCCAGCAGCTTAGGGAGGTTGGCCCAGCCCCAGCATTTT
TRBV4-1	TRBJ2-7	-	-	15	CASSQGAGPAYEQYF	TGCGCCAGCAGCCAGGGAGCGGGTCCCGCCTACGAGCAGTACTTC
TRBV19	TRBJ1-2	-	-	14	CASSPDRRRVGYTF	TGTGCCAGTAGTCCCGACAGGCGTCGAGTTGGCTACACCTTC
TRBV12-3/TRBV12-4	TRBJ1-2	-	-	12	CASSPGDYGYTF	TGTGCCAGCAGCCCGGGAGACTATGGCTACACCTTC
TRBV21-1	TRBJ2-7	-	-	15	CASSGSGISSYEQYF	TGTGCCAGCAGCGGTAGCGGGATCAGCTCCTACGAGCAGTACTTC
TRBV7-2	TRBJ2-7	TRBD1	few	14	CASSPRTGGYEQYF	TGTGCCAGCAGCCCTAGGACAGGGGGCTACGAGCAGTACTTC
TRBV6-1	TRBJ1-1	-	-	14	CASSEVQGSLGAFF	TGTGCCAGCAGTGAAGTCCAGGGCTCGCTTGGCGCTTTCTTT
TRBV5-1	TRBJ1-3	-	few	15	CASSRRGGSGNTIYF	TGCGCCAGCAGCCGTCGAGGGGGCTCTGGAAACACCATATATTTT
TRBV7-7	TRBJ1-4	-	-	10	CASSLGKLFF	TGTGCTAGCAGCCTCGGGAAACTGTTTTTT
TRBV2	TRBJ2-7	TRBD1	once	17	CASSEDLGGTGAYEQYF	TGTGCCAGCAGTGAAGACCTGGGTGGGACAGGGGCATACGAGCAGTACTTC
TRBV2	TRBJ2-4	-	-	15	CASSLSLLAKNIQYF	TGTGCCAGCAGCCTGTCACTACTAGCCAAAAACATTCAGTACTTC
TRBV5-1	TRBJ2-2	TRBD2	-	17	CASSLGTSGDQTGELFF	TGCGCCAGCAGCTTGGGAACTAGCGGGGACCAAACCGGGGAGCTGTTTTTT